This record looks at one T cell receptor (beta chain) sequence and its context. In the original processing: Estimates of nucleated cell counts were drawn from the amplification of reference gene primers. TCRdb's copy holds only in-frame clones and misses some; the assay was immunoSEQ multiplex PCR. That table gives V, J and clone size, and the DNA gave D and trimming. The sample has some 140,000 clones, about 72% seen once. Germline CDR1 and CDR2: KGHSH and LQKENI. The V end was cut by 2 bases, the J end by 7 bases, with 6 bases between. This CDR3 is 12 amino acids long. The source of the sample is a study of blood T cell repertoires in COVID-19. Study summary: The United States, Italy and Spain provided the acute and convalescent COVID-19 samples. PBMCs, B-cell-depleted T cells, or T cells were the source of the cDNA or gDNA that made up the material.

The V and J genes are TRBV18 and TRBJ2-1; D unresolved. The TCR was taken from a man between 60 and 75 years old who had recovered from COVID-19. The sequencing sample was made of peripheral blood. CDR3 DNA: TGTGCCAGCTCACCAGAGAAAAATGAGCAGTTCTTC. Protein product: CASSPEKNEQFF.